The T cell receptor beta chain under discussion was sequenced for a study of tumor-infiltrating lymphocytes in primary liver carcinoma. Germline assignment: CDR1 MNHEY and CDR2 SVGEGT. V gave up 6 bases and J gave up 9 bases, with 12 bases separating them. This CDR3 comprises 11 residues. Out of unsorted whole blood came the blood RNA, and germline DNA was extracted as well. Sampling before surgery obtained roughly 3.8 milliliters of peripheral blood. The template, about 510 ng total RNA, yielded TCR beta cDNA made with a constant-region primer. For TCR beta, libraries were produced by three nested multiplex PCR rounds using slightly modified ARM-PCR. The two initial PCR rounds, around 11 cycles each, used TRBV1-TRBV30 forward and C-beta reverse primers. A single record per CDR3 protein comes from TCRdb applying MiXCR to the multiplex PCR reads. This sample carries roughly 330,000 distinct CDR3 sequences, 65% of them seen once, and the ten largest clones take about 6.5%.

Notes on this clonotype: Antigen: not known.

Study-wide results and caveats: Tumors had a significantly higher top-250-clone fraction than blood (p = 0.039). Bulk unsorted material prevented CD4+ and CD8+ repertoire comparison.

The chain joins TRBV6-2 or TRBV6-3 to TRBJ2-7; perhaps TRBD2 as D (6 bases). This clonotype was obtained from a middle-aged man with primary liver carcinoma and hepatitis B virus infection. Sequenced material: peripheral blood. The CDR3 loop reads CASRVLGGQYF. The CDR3 region has the DNA TGTGCCAGCAGAGTATTGGGGGGGCAGTACTTC.